This T cell receptor (beta chain) originates from a study of T cell repertoires in cytomegalovirus infection. Across the whole study: Through public TCR beta signatures, both CMV infection and matching HLA type were indicated. Study-wide results and caveats: Pooled public TCR beta family frequency picked out CMV carriers with the relevant HLA. HLA-C-restricted CMV clonotypes gave the most frequent clonotype in two of eight donors.

Each CDR3 protein is one row after TCRdb ran MiXCR on the reads. The sample holds more than 150,000 distinct CDR3 sequences, approximately 17% seen once. Concerning this clonotype: Its antigen is undetermined.

The V gene's germline CDR1 is DFQATT and CDR2 SNEGSKA (reference sequence). This CDR3 comprises 15 residues. V trimming: 2 bases; J trimming: 6 bases; junction bases outside the gene matches: 7. Sequencing was carried out using CD8+ T cells from PBMCs. The clonotype originates from a human donor in good health (CMV status not recorded). Some clones in this sample may be carry-over from other donors' samples. The chain joins TRBV20-1 to TRBJ2-7; 13 bases align to TRBD2. This CDR3 reads CSARTTSGRFVEQYF. CDR3 bases: TGCAGTGCTAGAACGACTAGCGGGAGGTTTGTCGAGCAGTACTTC.